A single sample gave rise to the 2 T cell receptor beta chains below, sequenced in a study of blood T cell repertoires in COVID-19 (TCRdb year 2020). The library came from the immunoSEQ multiplex PCR assay. The source is immuneACCESS, and TCRdb retained only in-frame sequences with V and J called. Part of the clones is not carried over; for the studies checked, unresolved V genes explain less than half of this, and the remainder is unexplained. This sample lists around 26,000 clones; around nine tenths were detected once. In total, the top ten clones hold approximately 9% of the sample. Specimen: peripheral blood. These receptor sequences come from a human donor with active COVID-19. The donor label of this sample is uncertain.

This clone appeared once. The chain uses TRBV2 and TRBJ2-1; D is perhaps TRBD2 (5 bases). The length of the CDR3 is 12 residues. CDR1 is SNHLY, CDR2 FYNNEI, per germline. V lost 7 bases to trimming and J lost 6 bases, with 10 bases between them. CDR3 loop: CASNSGGNEQFF. The CDR3 nucleotides read TGTGCCAGCAATTCAGGAGGCAATGAGCAGTTCTTC.

This chain uses TRBV19 with TRBJ2-5, with D perhaps TRBD2 (6 bases). CDR1 and CDR2 (germline): LNHDA, SQIVND (reference sequence). Trimming removed 10 bases from V and 8 bases from J, with 14 bases in between. The CDR3 length is 11 residues. The CDR3 DNA reads as TGTGCCACCCGCCGGAGGGGAACCCAGTACTTC. This translates into CATRRRGTQYF.